Given below is one T cell receptor beta chain in context. Its antigen remains unidentified. Some clones are missing from TCRdb's copy, which holds only in-frame ones; the method was immunoSEQ multiplex PCR. The table records thousands of clones, roughly 75% of them present only once. Germline values: CDR1 SGHNT, CDR2 YYREEE (reference sequence). The junction had 7 bases not matched to a gene; V was cut back by 4 bases and J by 2 bases. There are 15 residues in the CDR3. The sample is drawn from a study of chemoradiotherapy in HPV16-positive cancers. Broader study findings: HPV-responsive T-cell expansion during chemoradiotherapy was linked to improved recurrence-free survival in HPV16-positive patients. HPV-specific T cells were functionally defined from only a couple of HPV16-positive patients. During treatment, candidate HPV-specific clones and E7-related motifs expanded in tumor.

Repertoires were sampled repeatedly during chemoradiotherapy. The sample was gathered from a patient who underwent chemoradiotherapy. The chain combines TRBV5-4 with TRBJ2-7, with 9 bases fitting TRBD1. The receptor was isolated from a human donor with HPV-associated anogenital cancer. CDR3 residues: CASSPGGTGTYEQYF. The CDR3 region has the DNA TGTGCCAGCAGCCCTGGGGGGACAGGGACCTACGAGCAGTACTTC.